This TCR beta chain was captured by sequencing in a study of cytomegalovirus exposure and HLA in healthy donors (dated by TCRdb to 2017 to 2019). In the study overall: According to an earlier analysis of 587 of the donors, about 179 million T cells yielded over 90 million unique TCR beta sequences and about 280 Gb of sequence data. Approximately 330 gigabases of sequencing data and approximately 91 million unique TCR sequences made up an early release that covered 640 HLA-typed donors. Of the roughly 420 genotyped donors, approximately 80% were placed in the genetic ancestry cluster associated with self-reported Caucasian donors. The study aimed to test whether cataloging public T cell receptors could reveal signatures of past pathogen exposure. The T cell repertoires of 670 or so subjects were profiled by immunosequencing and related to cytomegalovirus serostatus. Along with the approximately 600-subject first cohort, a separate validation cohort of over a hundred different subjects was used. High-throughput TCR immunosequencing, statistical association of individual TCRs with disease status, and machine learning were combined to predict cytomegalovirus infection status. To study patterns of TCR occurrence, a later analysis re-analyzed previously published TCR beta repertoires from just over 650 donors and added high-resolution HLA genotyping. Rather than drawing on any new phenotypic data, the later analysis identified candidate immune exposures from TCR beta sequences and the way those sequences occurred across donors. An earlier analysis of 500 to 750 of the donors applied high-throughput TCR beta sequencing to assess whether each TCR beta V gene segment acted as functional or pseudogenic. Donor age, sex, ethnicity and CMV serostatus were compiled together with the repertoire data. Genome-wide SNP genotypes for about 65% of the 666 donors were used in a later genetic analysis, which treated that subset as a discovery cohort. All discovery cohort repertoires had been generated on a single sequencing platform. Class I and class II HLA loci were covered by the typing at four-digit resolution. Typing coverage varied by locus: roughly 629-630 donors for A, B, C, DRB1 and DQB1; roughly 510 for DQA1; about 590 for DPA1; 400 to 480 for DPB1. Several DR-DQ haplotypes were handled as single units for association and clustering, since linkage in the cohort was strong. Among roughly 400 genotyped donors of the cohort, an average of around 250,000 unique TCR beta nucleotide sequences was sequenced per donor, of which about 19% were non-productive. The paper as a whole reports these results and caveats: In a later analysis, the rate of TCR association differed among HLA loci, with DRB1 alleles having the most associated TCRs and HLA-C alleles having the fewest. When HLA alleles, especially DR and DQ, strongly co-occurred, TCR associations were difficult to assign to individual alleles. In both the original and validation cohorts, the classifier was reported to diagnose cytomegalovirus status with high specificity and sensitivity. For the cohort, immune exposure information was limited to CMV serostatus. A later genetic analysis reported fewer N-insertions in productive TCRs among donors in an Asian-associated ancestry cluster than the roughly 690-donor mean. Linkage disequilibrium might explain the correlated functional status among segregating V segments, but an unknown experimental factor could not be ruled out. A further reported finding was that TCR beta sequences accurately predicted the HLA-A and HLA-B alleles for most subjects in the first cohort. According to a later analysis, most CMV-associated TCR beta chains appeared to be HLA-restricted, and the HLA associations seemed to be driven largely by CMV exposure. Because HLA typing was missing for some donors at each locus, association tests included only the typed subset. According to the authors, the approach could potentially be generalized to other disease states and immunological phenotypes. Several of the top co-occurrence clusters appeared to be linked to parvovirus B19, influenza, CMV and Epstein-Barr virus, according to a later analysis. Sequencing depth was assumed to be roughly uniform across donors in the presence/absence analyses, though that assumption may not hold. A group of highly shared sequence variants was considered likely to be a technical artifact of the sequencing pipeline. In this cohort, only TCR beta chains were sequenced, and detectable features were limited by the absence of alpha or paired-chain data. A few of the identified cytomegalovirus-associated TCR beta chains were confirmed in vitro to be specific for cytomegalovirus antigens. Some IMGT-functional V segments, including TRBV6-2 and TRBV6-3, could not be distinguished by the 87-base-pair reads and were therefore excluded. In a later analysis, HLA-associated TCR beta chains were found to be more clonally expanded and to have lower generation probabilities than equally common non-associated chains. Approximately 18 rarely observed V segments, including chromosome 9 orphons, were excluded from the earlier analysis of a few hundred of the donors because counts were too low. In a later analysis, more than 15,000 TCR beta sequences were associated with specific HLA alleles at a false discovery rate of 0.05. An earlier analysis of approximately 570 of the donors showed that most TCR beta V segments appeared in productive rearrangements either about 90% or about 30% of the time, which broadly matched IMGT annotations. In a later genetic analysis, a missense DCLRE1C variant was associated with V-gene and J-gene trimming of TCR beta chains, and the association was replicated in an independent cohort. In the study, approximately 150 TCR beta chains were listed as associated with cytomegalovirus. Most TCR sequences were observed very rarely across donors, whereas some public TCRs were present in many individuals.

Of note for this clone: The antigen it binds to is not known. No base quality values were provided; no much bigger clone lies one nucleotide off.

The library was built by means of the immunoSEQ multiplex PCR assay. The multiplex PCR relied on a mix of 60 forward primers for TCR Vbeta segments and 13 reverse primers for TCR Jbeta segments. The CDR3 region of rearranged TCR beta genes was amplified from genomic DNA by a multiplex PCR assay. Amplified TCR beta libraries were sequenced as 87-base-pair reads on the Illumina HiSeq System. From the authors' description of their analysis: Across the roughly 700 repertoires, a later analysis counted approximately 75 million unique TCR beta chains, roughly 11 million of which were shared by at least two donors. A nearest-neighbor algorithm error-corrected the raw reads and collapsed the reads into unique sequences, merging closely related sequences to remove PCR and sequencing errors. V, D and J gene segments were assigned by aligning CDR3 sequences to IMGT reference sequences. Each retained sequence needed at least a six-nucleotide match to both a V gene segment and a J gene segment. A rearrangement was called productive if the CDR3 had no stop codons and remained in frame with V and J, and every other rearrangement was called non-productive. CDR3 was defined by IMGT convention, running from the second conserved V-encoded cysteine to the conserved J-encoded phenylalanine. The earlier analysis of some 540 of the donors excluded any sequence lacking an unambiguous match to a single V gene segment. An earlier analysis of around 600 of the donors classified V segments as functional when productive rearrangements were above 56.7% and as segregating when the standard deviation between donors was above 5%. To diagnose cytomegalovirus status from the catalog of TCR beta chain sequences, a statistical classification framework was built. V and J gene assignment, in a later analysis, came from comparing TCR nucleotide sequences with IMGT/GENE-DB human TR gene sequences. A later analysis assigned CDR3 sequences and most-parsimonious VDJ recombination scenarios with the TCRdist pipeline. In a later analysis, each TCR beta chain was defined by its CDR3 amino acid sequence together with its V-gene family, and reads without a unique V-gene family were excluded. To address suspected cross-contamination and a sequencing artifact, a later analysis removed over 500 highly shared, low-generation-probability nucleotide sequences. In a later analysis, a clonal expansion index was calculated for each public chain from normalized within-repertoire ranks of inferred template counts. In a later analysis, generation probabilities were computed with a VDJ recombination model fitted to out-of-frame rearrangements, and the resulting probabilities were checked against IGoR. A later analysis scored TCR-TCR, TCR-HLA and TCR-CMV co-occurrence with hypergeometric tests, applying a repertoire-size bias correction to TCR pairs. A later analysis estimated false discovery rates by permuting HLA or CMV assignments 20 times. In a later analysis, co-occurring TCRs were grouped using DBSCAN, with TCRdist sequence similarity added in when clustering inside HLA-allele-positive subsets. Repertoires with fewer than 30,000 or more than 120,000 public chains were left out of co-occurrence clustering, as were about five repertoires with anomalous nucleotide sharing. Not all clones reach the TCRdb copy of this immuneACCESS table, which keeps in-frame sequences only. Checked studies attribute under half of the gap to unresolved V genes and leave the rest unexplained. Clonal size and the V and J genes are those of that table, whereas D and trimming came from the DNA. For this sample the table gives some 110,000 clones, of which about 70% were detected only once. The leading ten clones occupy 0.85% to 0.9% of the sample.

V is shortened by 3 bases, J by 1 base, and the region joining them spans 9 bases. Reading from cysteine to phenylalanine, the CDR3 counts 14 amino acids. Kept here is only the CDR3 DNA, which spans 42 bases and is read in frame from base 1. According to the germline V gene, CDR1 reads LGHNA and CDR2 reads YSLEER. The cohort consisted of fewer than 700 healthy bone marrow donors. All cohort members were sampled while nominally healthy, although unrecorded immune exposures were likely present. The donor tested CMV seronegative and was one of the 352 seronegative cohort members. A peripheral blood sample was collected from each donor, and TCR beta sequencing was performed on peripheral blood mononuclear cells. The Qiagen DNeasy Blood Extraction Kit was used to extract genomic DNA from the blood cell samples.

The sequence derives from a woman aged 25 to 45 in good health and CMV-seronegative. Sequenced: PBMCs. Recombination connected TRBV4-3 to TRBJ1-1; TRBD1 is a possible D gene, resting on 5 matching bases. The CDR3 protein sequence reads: CASSQQGGNTEAFF. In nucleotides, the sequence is TGCGCCAGCAGCCAGCAGGGTGGGAACACTGAAGCTTTCTTT.